Below, one T cell receptor (beta chain) is given with its context. The target antigen is unknown. The sample is drawn from a study of early T cells in non-severe SARS-CoV-2 infection. Whole-study results and caveats: Lookups in VDJdb leaned toward anti-spike CD8 responses and missed private and CD4 specificities.

The CDR3 has 14 residues. The germline V gene has CDR1 SGHNT and CDR2 YYREEE (reference sequence). V shed 0 bases and J shed 0 bases, with 7 bases lying between them. Each CDR3 protein is one row after TCRdb ran MiXCR on the 5' RACE reads. The profile covers approximately 76,000 distinct CDR3 sequences, with approximately 10% appearing a single time and around 4.7% taken by the ten largest. The sample taken for sequencing was whole blood. The rearrangement uses TRBV5-4 and TRBJ2-7; D is undetermined. This TCR derives from an adult who was a healthcare worker with PCR-confirmed SARS-CoV-2 infection or an uninfected control (not recorded which). Here the CDR3 DNA reads TGTGCCAGCAGCTTGGCCTACAACTCCTACGAGCAGTACTTC. Amino acids: CASSLAYNSYEQYF.